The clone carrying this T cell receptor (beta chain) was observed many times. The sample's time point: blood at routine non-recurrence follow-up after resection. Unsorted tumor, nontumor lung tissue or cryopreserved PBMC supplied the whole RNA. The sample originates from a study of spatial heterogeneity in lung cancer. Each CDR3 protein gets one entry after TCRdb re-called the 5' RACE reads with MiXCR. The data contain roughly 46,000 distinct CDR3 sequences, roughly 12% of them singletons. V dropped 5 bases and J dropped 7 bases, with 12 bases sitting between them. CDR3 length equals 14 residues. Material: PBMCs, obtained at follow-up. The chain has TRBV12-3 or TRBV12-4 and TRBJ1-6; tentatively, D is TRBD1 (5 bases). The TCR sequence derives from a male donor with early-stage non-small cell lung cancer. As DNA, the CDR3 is TGTGCCAGCAGTCCAGGGATCCGGAATTCACCCCTCCACTTT. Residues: CASSPGIRNSPLHF.